This entry lists 12 T cell receptor beta chains sequenced from one sample in a study of human CD8 memory T cell subsets. Generation of TCR beta libraries used UMI-labeled 5' RACE. For each CDR3 protein, TCRdb gives one entry from its re-call of the 5' RACE reads, without DNA. The record lists approximately 4,300 distinct CDR3 sequences, of which the ten most abundant hold less than 25%. Sequenced: CD8+ T cells from PBMCs. The receptors here all came from a human donor in good health.

V gene TRBV5-5 combines with J gene TRBJ2-7; TCRdb names TRBD1, which stays unverified in the absence of DNA. The length of the CDR3 is 14 residues. CDR1 is SGHKS and CDR2 is YYEKEE in the germline V gene (reference sequence). CDR3 protein: CASSLGQGGYEQYF.

The rearrangement uses TRBV20-1 and TRBJ2-7. Germline assignment: CDR1 DFQATT and CDR2 SNEGSKA (reference sequence). CDR3 length: 14 residues. Here the CDR3 reads CSARGTVSSYEQYF.

This chain uses TRBV6-4 with TRBJ2-2; the TRBD1 assignment by TCRdb is unverifiable without DNA. Germline lookup yields CDR1 MRHNA and CDR2 SNTAGT. There are 14 residues in the CDR3. The CDR3 reads CASSPQGGTGELFF.

The chain couples TRBV6-1 to TRBJ2-1; lacking DNA, the TRBD2 call made by TCRdb goes unchecked. Germline-derived CDR1 and CDR2 are MNHNS and SASEGT. The CDR3 is made up of 15 amino acids. The CDR3 sequence is CASSARDGGYNEQFF.

Frequency places this clonotype as medium-sized (0.01 to 0.1%). The chain carries TRBV6-4 and TRBJ2-2; as DNA is missing, the TRBD2 call by TCRdb cannot be tested. The CDR3 sequence is 13 residues long. Germline CDR1 reads MRHNA; CDR2 reads SNTAGT. CDR3 residues: CASSEREHGELFF.

The chain uses TRBV14 and TRBJ1-4. This CDR3 contains 13 residues. CDR1 is SGHDN, CDR2 FVKESK, per germline. CDR3 region: CASSRVTNEKLFF.

This chain uses TRBV6-4 with TRBJ2-1; TCRdb names TRBD1, which stays unverified in the absence of DNA. The CDR3 length is 15 residues. CDR1 and CDR2 (germline): MRHNA, SNTAGT. The CDR3: CASSETGGAYNEQFF.

J is TRBJ2-5 and V is TRBV6-4; absent DNA, TCRdb's TRBD1 call cannot be checked. CDR1 and CDR2 (germline): MRHNA, SNTAGT. This CDR3 has 13 residues. The CDR3 sequence is CASSKDSQETQYF.

Measured by frequency, this clonotype is medium-sized. The gene calls are TRBV20-1 and TRBJ2-7; TCRdb gives TRBD1 as the D gene, but with no DNA this cannot be confirmed. Germline V CDR1 and CDR2: DFQATT, SNEGSKA (reference sequence). CDR3 length equals 15 residues. CDR3 amino acids: CSARGPGTDFYEQYF.

This clonotype shows up as medium-sized by frequency. The chain recombines TRBV20-1 with TRBJ1-6; no DNA is available, so the TRBD1 call from TCRdb remains unchecked. Germline values: CDR1 DFQATT, CDR2 SNEGSKA (reference sequence). The length of the CDR3 is 15 residues. This CDR3 is CSAPTGTPDNSPLHF.

The chain recombines TRBV20-1 with TRBJ2-5; the D call of TRBD2 rests on TCRdb alone, since no DNA is present to check it. CDR1 is DFQATT and CDR2 is SNEGSKA in the germline V gene (reference sequence). The CDR3 is 14 amino acids. The CDR3 loop is CSARMPGGQETQYF.

The V call is TRBV7-9, the J call TRBJ2-1; no DNA is available, so the TRBD2 call from TCRdb remains unchecked. This CDR3 has 16 amino acids. CDR1 and CDR2 from the germline V gene are SEHNR and FQNEAQ (reference sequence). This CDR3 reads CASSPPPGTRGNEQFF. The complete variable domain, with remaining parts taken from reference TRBV7-9 and TRBJ2-1, reads DTGVSQNPRHKITKRGQNVTFRCDPISEHNRLYWYRQTLGQGPEFLTYFQNEAQLEKSRLLSDRFSAERPKGSFSTLEIQRTEQGDSAMYLCASSPPPGTRGNEQFFGPGTRLTVL.